These 13 T cell receptor beta chains share one sample of origin, sequenced in a study of Graves' ophthalmopathy and Graves' hyperthyroidism. RNA transcripts yielded amplified TCR beta CDR3 regions. In the first round, RT-PCR was carried out with HTBI primers, and a multiplex PCR formed the second round. Each CDR3 protein gets one entry after TCRdb re-called the multiplex PCR reads with MiXCR. The sample lists roughly 600,000 distinct CDR3 sequences; approximately 37% were seen once. The material sequenced was peripheral blood or thyroid tissue (not recorded which). These receptors were taken from an adult man with Graves' hyperthyroidism.

In its sample, this clonotype was seen many times. CDR3 DNA sequence: TGTGCCAGCAGTTTCGATCTACTCTCCTACGAGCAGTACTTC. It translates to CASSFDLLSYEQYF. V gene TRBV6-5 combines with J gene TRBJ2-7, with unresolved D. V was trimmed by 4 bases and J by 0 bases, leaving 10 bases between them. Germline CDR1 is MNHEY and CDR2 is SVGAGI. The CDR3 has 14 amino acids.

The sample holds a few counts of this clonotype. The rearrangement joins TRBV9 to TRBJ2-3; TRBD2 might be the D (6 bases). Between the trimmed V and J ends, which lost 4 bases and 1 base, there was a span of 16 bases. CDR3 length equals 16 residues. Germline assignment: CDR1 SGDLS and CDR2 YYNGEE. CDR3 sequence (DNA): TGTGCCAGCAGCTTGAGAGGCGGGGAGGGCACAGATACGCAGTATTTT. As protein: CASSLRGGEGTDTQYF. The complete variable domain, with remaining parts taken from reference TRBV9 and TRBJ2-3, reads DSGVTQTPKHLITATGQRVTLRCSPRSGDLSVYWYQQSLDQGLQFLIQYYNGEERAKGNILERFSAQQFPDLHSELNLSSLELGDSALYFCASSLRGGEGTDTQYFGPGTRLTVL.

This clonotype was seen a few times. V gene TRBV5-1 combines with J gene TRBJ2-7; D possibly matches TRBD1 or TRBD2 (5 bases each). Trimming removed 7 bases from V and 1 base from J, with 15 bases in between. Germline assignment: CDR1 SGHRS and CDR2 YFSETQ. The CDR3 contains 14 residues. The CDR3 coding sequence is TGCGCCAGCGGAATCGGCAGGGAGTCCTACGAGCAGTACTTC. Its protein is CASGIGRESYEQYF.

The chain uses TRBV2 and TRBJ1-4, with D possibly TRBD1 on 5 matching bases. Germline loops: CDR1 SNHLY, CDR2 FYNNEI. The CDR3 extends over 15 amino acids. V was clipped by 6 bases and J by 7 bases, with 18 bases between them. Here the CDR3 reads CASRTGTVITEKLFF. CDR3 DNA: TGTGCCAGCAGGACCGGGACGGTGATCACTGAAAAACTGTTTTTT.

This clonotype came up a few times. The chain has TRBV4-1 and TRBJ1-3; D might be TRBD1 (6 bases). Trimming pared 3 bases from V and 5 bases from J, leaving 11 bases between. CDR3 size: 14 residues. Germline CDR1 MGHRA, CDR2 YSYEKL. This chain's CDR3 is CASSQEQGRNTIYF. The CDR3 DNA is TGCGCCAGCAGCCAGGAACAGGGTCGAAACACCATATATTTT.

This clonotype came up a few times. The gene calls are TRBV9 and TRBJ2-7, with TRBD1 identical over 7 bases. Gene TRBJ2-4 matches the end of the DNA better, so the J call may be wrong. This CDR3 contains 14 residues. Germline V CDR1 and CDR2: SGDLS, YYNGEE. CDR3 nucleotides: TGTGCCAGCAGCGTAGGGGACAGTAAAAACATTCAGTACTTC. Encoded protein: CASSVGDSKNIQYF.

The rearrangement joins TRBV12-3 or TRBV12-4 to TRBJ2-7, with 7 bases matching TRBD2. V shed 6 bases and J 1 base; nucleotides not matched to a gene: 0. The CDR3 consists of 12 residues. For the CDR3, the DNA is TGTGCCAGCAGGCGGGGGTCCTACGAGCAGTACTTC. The encoded protein is CASRRGSYEQYF.

This rearrangement joins TRBV7-9 to TRBJ2-3; D is unresolved. CDR3 length equals 12 residues. CDR1 and CDR2 from the germline V gene are SEHNR and FQNEAQ (reference sequence). The V gene lost 7 bases and the J gene lost 3 bases, with 8 bases spanning the gap. The CDR3 region is CASTTQTDTQYF. DNA of the CDR3: TGTGCCAGCACCACTCAGACAGATACGCAGTATTTT. The full variable domain, in which reference TRBV7-9 and TRBJ2-3 provide the parts outside the CDR3, is DTGVSQNPRHKITKRGQNVTFRCDPISEHNRLYWYRQTLGQGPEFLTYFQNEAQLEKSRLLSDRFSAERPKGSFSTLEIQRTEQGDSAMYLCASTTQTDTQYFGPGTRLTVL.

This clonotype came up a few times. This chain uses TRBV19 with TRBJ1-1; no firm D call. CDR1 is LNHDA and CDR2 is SQIVND in the germline V gene (reference sequence). V was shortened by 3 bases and J by 2 bases, with 16 bases between the two germline ends. CDR3 size: 16 residues. The DNA for the CDR3 is TGTGCCAGTAGTATTACCCCCGCAGGACCTAACACTGAAGCTTTCTTT. It specifies CASSITPAGPNTEAFF.

This clonotype turned up a few times. The chain is built from TRBV27 and TRBJ1-5; TRBD1 might be the D (6 bases). The V end was cut by 0 bases, the J end by 6 bases, with 18 bases between. Germline values: CDR1 MNHEY, CDR2 SMNVEV (reference sequence). The CDR3 has 17 amino acids. Here the CDR3 DNA reads TGTGCCAGCAGTTTATCGGGAACACAGGGCGTCGGTCAGCCCCAGCATTTT. Translated: CASSLSGTQGVGQPQHF.

This clonotype was found a few times. The chain employs TRBV27 and TRBJ1-5; D may be TRBD1 (5 bases). V was cut by 2 bases and J by 6 bases, with 11 bases left in between. CDR1 is MNHEY, CDR2 SMNVEV, per germline (reference sequence). The CDR3 consists of 14 residues. CDR3 bases: TGTGCCAGCAGTTTACAGGGAAAGAGTCAGCCCCAGCATTTT. Protein product: CASSLQGKSQPQHF.

This clonotype appeared a few times. The J gene is TRBJ1-4, the V gene TRBV7-9; no definite D call. Germline V CDR1 and CDR2: SEHNR, FQNEAQ (reference sequence). V lost 3 bases, J lost 0 bases, and 11 bases lay in between. The CDR3 spans 16 residues. This CDR3 reads CASSLSWGSTNEKLFF. CDR3 DNA: TGTGCCAGCAGCTTGTCTTGGGGATCAACTAATGAAAAACTGTTTTTT.

This clonotype has ten or more counts. The genes are TRBV5-1 and TRBJ1-2; D unresolved. Trimming removed 0 bases from V and 4 bases from J, with 13 bases in between. The CDR3 totals 15 residues. Germline V CDR1 and CDR2: SGHRS, YFSETQ. The CDR3 DNA reads as TGCGCCAGCAGCTTGGAGGGCAGTTTCGCCTATGGCTACACCTTC. Amino acids: CASSLEGSFAYGYTF.